The following is a T cell receptor (beta chain) sequence with its context. Germline lookup yields CDR1 GTSNPN and CDR2 SVGIG (reference sequence). Unmatched junction bases numbered 3, after V lost 0 bases and J lost 4 bases. The CDR3 spans 14 residues. The data were obtained in a study of T cell responses to AZD1222 COVID-19 vaccine. Data came from immunoSEQ multiplex PCR; TCRdb stores just in-frame clones and leaves some out. The sample consists of about 110,000 clones, around 81% of them appearing once. This chain uses TRBV30 with TRBJ1-3; 7 nucleotides align to TRBD1. The sample consisted of peripheral blood, taken on day 0 of AZD1222 vaccination. The receptor was derived from an adult in good health. Here the CDR3 reads CAWSVEGGGNTIYF. CDR3 bases: TGTGCCTGGAGTGTTGAAGGGGGCGGAAACACCATATATTTT.